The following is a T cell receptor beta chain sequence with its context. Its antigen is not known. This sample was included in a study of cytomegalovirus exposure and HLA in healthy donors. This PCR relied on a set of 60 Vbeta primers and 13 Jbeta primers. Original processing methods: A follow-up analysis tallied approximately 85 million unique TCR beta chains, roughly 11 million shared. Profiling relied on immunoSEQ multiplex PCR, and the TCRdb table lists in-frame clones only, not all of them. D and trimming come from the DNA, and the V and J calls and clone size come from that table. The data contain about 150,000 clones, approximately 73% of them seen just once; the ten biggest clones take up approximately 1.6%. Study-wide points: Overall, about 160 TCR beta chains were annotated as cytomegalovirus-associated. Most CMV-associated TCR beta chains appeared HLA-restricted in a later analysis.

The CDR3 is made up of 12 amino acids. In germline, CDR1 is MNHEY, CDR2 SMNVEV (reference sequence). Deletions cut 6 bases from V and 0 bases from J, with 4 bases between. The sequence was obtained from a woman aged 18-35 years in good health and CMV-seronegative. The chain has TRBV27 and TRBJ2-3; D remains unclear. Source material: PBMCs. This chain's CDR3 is CASSGSTDTQYF. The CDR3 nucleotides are TGTGCCAGCAGCGGGAGCACAGATACGCAGTATTTT.